This T cell receptor beta chain was retrieved from a study of prognosis after radiotherapy for stage I lung cancer (dated by TCRdb to the early 2020s). Describing the broader study: Around 19 stage I NSCLC patients were enrolled in Nanjing, China, between 2018 and 2019. Roughly 14 patients presented with newly diagnosed primary stage I lung tumors, and a few carried oligometastatic NSCLC following surgical resection of the primary tumor. All patients were considered medically inoperable, owing to comorbidities in approximately 12 and refusal of surgery in about seven. The cohort included about a dozen men and over 5 women, with a median age of approximately 74 years and a range of about 50 to 85 years. On tumor histology, some 11 patients had adenocarcinoma and more than 5 had squamous cell carcinoma. SBRT was given in 3 to 5 fractions with a biologically effective dose of at least 100 Gy, using image-guided IMRT or VMAT. No patient received concurrent therapy alongside SBRT. After SBRT, distant metastases developed in about 20% of the 19 patients at a median of 7 months, while the remaining 15 patients had no significant progression. Peripheral blood TCR beta repertoires were profiled in stage I NSCLC patients before and after stereotactic body radiotherapy, and the repertoires were related to distant failure. A total of 40 or so blood samples from around 19 patients were sequenced, with one sample obtained before and one obtained after SBRT for each patient. Paper-wide results and their limitations: All reported P values were unadjusted for multiple comparisons. A decrease in unique TCR clone counts was observed after SBRT (median roughly 10,000 before versus fewer than 8,000 after; Wilcoxon paired P=0.011). Post-SBRT Shannon entropy and its change from baseline were lower in patients who developed distant metastases; baseline Shannon entropy was not associated with metastases. Tumor specificity of expanded TCR clones was not determined. Differences by metastasis status were reportedly seen in TRBV and TRBJ usage frequencies, involving two V genes at baseline and, after SBRT, under ten V genes and two J genes. The small cohort and short follow-up limited the study, so independent validation of the findings is needed.

Two rounds of multiplex PCR were performed to amplify the TCR beta CDR3 region from genomic DNA. In the first PCR round, primers specific to each TRBV and TRBJ gene were used, and the primer sequences were filed in Chinese patent CN105087789A. The second PCR round used universal primers. The Roche High Pure PCR Template Preparation Kit was used to extract genomic DNA from the frozen PBMCs. The libraries underwent paired-end sequencing with 151 bp reads on an Illumina HiSeq 3000. The authors' pipeline ran thus. CutAdapt was used to discard raw reads that did not contain the multiplex PCR primer sequences. High-quality paired reads were merged into contigs with PEAR. MiXCR assigned TRB V, D and J gene segments to each contig by aligning to reference sequences. CDR3 sequences were clustered by base quality and sequence similarity to remove sequencing errors. Diversity was measured as Shannon entropy normalized by the natural log of productive TCR sequence number. To get clonality, Shannon entropy was divided by the natural log of the number of unique clonotypes, and that result was subtracted from one. Progression-free survival cut-offs for repertoire metrics were chosen using the Youden index of ROC curves, with analyses run in R 3.5.3. In TCRdb, the public reads were trimmed at Q25 with fastp and aligned with MiXCR, with productive beta chains retained. Each CDR3 protein gets just one entry, which takes the most common genes and DNA from the rows behind it. The V and J calls follow TCRdb's processing rather than the paper's. The sample table shows about 16,000 distinct CDR3 sequences, and more than 35% are seen once. The leading ten clones occupy less than 50% of the sample.

No patient had a history of other malignancies or prior chemotherapy or radiotherapy, and all had node-negative disease on CT and PET/CT. At each of two time points, 4.5 to 7 milliliters of peripheral venous blood were collected in EDTA tubes. PBMCs were isolated by Ficoll-Paque Plus density-gradient centrifugation. Right after collection, samples were kept at -80 degrees C until analysis. As to this clonotype: There is no known antigen for this receptor. This likely traces to a read error, being one base from a far larger clone.

This receptor was identified in a donor over 45 with non-small cell lung cancer. The sample in question was PBMCs, obtained before or after stereotactic body radiation therapy (not recorded which).

The bases are TGTGCCAGCAGTTATAGGGGATCCTCGGGACCCGAAGCTTTCTTT. Its protein is CASSYRGSSGPEAFF. The chain uses TRBV6-1 and TRBJ1-1; the best D guess is TRBD1, with 5 bases matching. Via the germline V gene, CDR1 is MNHNS and CDR2 SASEGT. A distance of 21 bases separates the germline ends of V and J, which lose 5 bases and 8 bases respectively. The CDR3, cysteine through phenylalanine, is 15 amino acids long. CDR3 DNA only is kept here, 45 bases in frame from base 1.